These T cell receptor beta chains were read from a single sample in a study of PD-1 blockade in mismatch repair-deficient tumors. Produced via immunoSEQ multiplex PCR; TCRdb's table is partial and in-frame only. Of approximately 25,000 clones in the sample, nearly 85% were seen once. The sequenced sample was peripheral blood, obtained 12 weeks after starting pembrolizumab. The receptor set was obtained from an adult with mismatch repair-deficient cancer. Both conserved end residues are part of each CDR3. Each record gives: D gene, CDR3 length, clone size, J gene, V gene, CDR3 DNA, CDR3 protein. The D gene is left open where the match is weak. Size is stated for part of the rows, as once, few or many counts, or as a class when the clone is expanded.

D: TRBD2
length: 14
size: once
J: TRBJ2-2
V: TRBV27
DNA: TGTGCCAGCAATAGCGGGAGCGCCACCGGGGAGCTGTTTTTT
CDR3: CASNSGSATGELFF

D: NA
length: 12
size: NA
J: TRBJ1-3
V: TRBV15
DNA: TGTGCCGCTACGAGCTCTGGAAGCACCATATATTTT
CDR3: CAATSSGSTIYF

D: NA
length: 15
size: NA
J: TRBJ2-3
V: TRBV11-2
DNA: TGTGCCAGCAGCTACACAGAAACTAGCACAGATACGCAGTATTTT
CDR3: CASSYTETSTDTQYF

D: NA
length: 12
size: NA
J: TRBJ1-1
V: TRBV19
DNA: TGTGCCAGTAGTATACGGGGAGTTGACGCTTTCTTT
CDR3: CASSIRGVDAFF

D: NA
length: 14
size: NA
J: TRBJ2-5
V: TRBV5-6
DNA: TGTGCCAGCAGCCGAACAGGGACTTGGGAGACCCAGTACTTC
CDR3: CASSRTGTWETQYF

D: TRBD1
length: 13
size: NA
J: TRBJ1-2
V: TRBV28
DNA: TGTGCCAGCAGGGCCACAGGGGACGATGGCTACACCTTC
CDR3: CASRATGDDGYTF

D: TRBD2
length: 15
size: few
J: TRBJ2-7
V: TRBV6-5
DNA: TGTGCCAGCAGTTACTCTGGGACTAGGGTCCACGAGCAGTACTTC
CDR3: CASSYSGTRVHEQYF

D: NA
length: 12
size: few
J: TRBJ2-7
V: TRBV2
DNA: TGTGCCAGCAGCGAGGACGGCTACGAGCAGTACTTC
CDR3: CASSEDGYEQYF

D: TRBD1
length: 17
size: NA
J: TRBJ2-7
V: TRBV5-8
DNA: TGTGCCAGCAGCTTTTCGCCGGGACAGGTTTCCTCCTACGAGCAGTACTTC
CDR3: CASSFSPGQVSSYEQYF

D: NA
length: 14
size: once
J: TRBJ2-1
V: TRBV11-3
DNA: TGTGCCAGCAGCTCCCGGACCTTGAAGGGTGAGCAGTTCTTC
CDR3: CASSSRTLKGEQFF

D: TRBD2
length: 12
size: once
J: TRBJ2-7
V: TRBV29-1
DNA: TGCAGCGTTGGGGGAGGGCGATACGAGCAGTACTTC
CDR3: CSVGGGRYEQYF

D: NA
length: 14
size: once
J: TRBJ1-2
V: TRBV19
DNA: TGTGCCAGTTACCAAGAAGTGCAGGGCTCTGGCTACACCTTC
CDR3: CASYQEVQGSGYTF

D: NA
length: 13
size: NA
J: TRBJ2-5
V: TRBV6-5
DNA: TGTGCCAGCAGTTACAGGATCCAAGAGACCCAGTACTTC
CDR3: CASSYRIQETQYF

D: TRBD1
length: 15
size: once
J: TRBJ2-3
V: TRBV19
DNA: TGTGCCAGTAGTATGTGGGACAGGGGCACAGATACGCAGTATTTT
CDR3: CASSMWDRGTDTQYF

D: NA
length: 9
size: NA
J: TRBJ2-7
V: TRBV29-1
DNA: TGCAGCTGGACAATTGAGCAGTACTTC
CDR3: CSWTIEQYF

D: NA
length: 12
size: NA
J: TRBJ2-7
V: TRBV5-8
DNA: TGTGCCAGCAATGACAGATTATACGAGCAGTACTTC
CDR3: CASNDRLYEQYF

D: TRBD2
length: 14
size: once
J: TRBJ2-4
V: TRBV6-6
DNA: TGTGCCAGCAGTTACTTGCGGGAGTATGACATTCAGTACTTC
CDR3: CASSYLREYDIQYF

D: NA
length: 13
size: NA
J: TRBJ1-1
V: TRBV7-3
DNA: TGTGCCAGCAGTCGGACAGCGAACACTGAAGCTTTCTTT
CDR3: CASSRTANTEAFF

D: NA
length: 13
size: NA
J: TRBJ1-5
V: TRBV4-2
DNA: TGTGCCAGCAGCCGTTCCGTCCATCAGCCCCAGCATTTT
CDR3: CASSRSVHQPQHF

D: TRBD1
length: 13
size: NA
J: TRBJ2-5
V: TRBV2
DNA: TGTGCCAGCAGCCGGGACAGGGGCGAGACCCAGTACTTC
CDR3: CASSRDRGETQYF

D: TRBD2
length: 15
size: NA
J: TRBJ2-2
V: TRBV7-2
DNA: TGTGCCAGCAGCTCGCTGACTAGCGTGTTCGGGGAGCTGTTTTTT
CDR3: CASSSLTSVFGELFF

D: NA
length: 13
size: few
J: TRBJ2-5
V: TRBV5-6
DNA: TGTGCCAGCAGCCGCGGGACAGAAGAGACCCAGTACTTC
CDR3: CASSRGTEETQYF

D: NA
length: 13
size: NA
J: TRBJ2-7
V: TRBV27
DNA: TGTGCCAGCAATAAGGGGCAGGGCTACGAGCAGTACTTC
CDR3: CASNKGQGYEQYF

D: TRBD1
length: 17
size: NA
J: TRBJ1-1
V: TRBV2
DNA: TGTGCCAGCACCAAGAAGACAGGGGGCCAACCGAACACTGAAGCTTTCTTT
CDR3: CASTKKTGGQPNTEAFF

D: NA
length: 14
size: NA
J: TRBJ1-3
V: TRBV6-1
DNA: TGTGCCAGTAAGCAGGGTAACTCTGGAAACACCATATATTTT
CDR3: CASKQGNSGNTIYF

D: NA
length: 11
size: NA
J: TRBJ1-2
V: TRBV2
DNA: TGTGCCAGCAGTGCTCGGTATGGCTACACCTTC
CDR3: CASSARYGYTF

D: NA
length: 14
size: NA
J: TRBJ1-5
V: TRBV19
DNA: TGTGCCAGTAGTATCGTACAGCGCAATCAGCCCCAGCATTTT
CDR3: CASSIVQRNQPQHF

D: NA
length: 15
size: large
J: TRBJ2-1
V: TRBV19
DNA: TGTGCCACTACCGACGCGGGGTATTCGAACAATGAGCAGTTCTTC
CDR3: CATTDAGYSNNEQFF

D: TRBD2
length: 16
size: NA
J: TRBJ2-3
V: TRBV12-5
DNA: TGTGCTAGTGGCGAAACTCGACTAGCGAAAACAGATACGCAGTATTTT
CDR3: CASGETRLAKTDTQYF

D: NA
length: 15
size: NA
J: TRBJ2-5
V: TRBV5-6
DNA: TGTGCCAGCAGCTTGCGGTCAATGGGAGGAGAGACCCAGTACTTC
CDR3: CASSLRSMGGETQYF